This passage covers 10 T cell receptor beta chains from one sample sequenced in a study of tumor and adjacent non-tumor tissue in lung cancer. No cell sorting was done before RNA was extracted from the tissue. This non-tumor lung sample came from over 3 cm beyond the tumor edge. Three rounds of nested PCR, following a modified ARM-PCR protocol, produced the TCRbeta library. TCRdb passed the multiplex PCR reads through MiXCR, listing each CDR3 protein once. Here the sample spans 80,000 to 100,000 distinct CDR3 sequences, roughly 80% being singletons. The source material was distant non-tumor lung tissue. These receptors all stem from a man between 60 and 70 years old with small cell lung cancer.

Concerning this clonotype: Mismatch with germline at one junction end may stem from a read error. The V call is TRBV5-4, the J call TRBJ2-1; 7 bases are a match to TRBD1. This CDR3 has 12 residues. Germline loops: CDR1 SGHNT, CDR2 YYREEE (reference sequence). CDR3 coding DNA: TGTGCCAGTAGCCCTAGGGACAGACAGCAGCTCTTC. Protein: CASSPRDRQQLF.

As to this clonotype: The conserved final phenylalanine or tryptophan is absent from the CDR3, which likely points to a read error. This rearrangement joins TRBV29-1 to TRBJ1-2; maybe TRBD1 (6 bases). Germline loops: CDR1 SQVTM, CDR2 ANQGSEA. CDR3 size: 14 residues. V was shortened by 6 bases and J by 7 bases, with 21 bases between the two germline ends. The CDR3 spells CSVATEGHGGGYTL. The CDR3 bases are TGCAGCGTCGCGACCGAGGGACATGGGGGTGGCTACACCCTC.

Regarding this clonotype: A read error may account for a junction end that differs from germline. CDR3 coding DNA: TGTGCCGGCAGTTTAGAGGCGGCGGGCCTAAAGATTTTC. This gives the protein CAGSLEAAGLKIF. The J gene is TRBJ2-1, the V gene TRBV11-2; D is possibly TRBD2 (5 bases). The CDR3 is 13 residues long. Germline loops: CDR1 SGHAT, CDR2 FQNNGV.

This clonotype has ten or more counts. CDR3 sequence reads: CASSSGGNTGSPLHF. For the CDR3, the DNA is TGTGCCAGCAGTTCCGGCGGGAACACGGGTTCACCCCTCCACTTT. The chain joins TRBV12-3 or TRBV12-4 to TRBJ1-6; D not certain. Trimming took 4 bases from V and 9 from J, leaving 16 bases between them. This CDR3 is built from 15 residues.

As regards this clonotype: Relative to the germline gene, one junction end is altered; a read error may explain this. The gene calls are TRBV12-3 or TRBV12-4 and TRBJ2-5; a weak D match, TRBD1 (5 bases). The CDR3 runs 13 residues. The CDR3 DNA sequence: TGTGCAAGCAGGTCGTCAGGGAAAGAGACCCCGTACTTC. It yields the protein CASRSSGKETPYF.

Worth noting for this clonotype: A junction boundary mismatches the germline segment, possibly from a read error. The gene calls are TRBV6-5 and TRBJ2-7; 7 bases are shared with TRBD2. Germline assignment: CDR1 MNHEY and CDR2 SVGAGI. The CDR3 has 13 amino acids. The CDR3 DNA reads as TGTCCCAGCAGTTGCGGACTAGCCTACGAGCAGTACTTC. This encodes CPSSCGLAYEQYF.

A word on this clonotype: A read error may produce the germline difference seen at one junction end. J is TRBJ1-6 and V is TRBV6-1; TRBD1 agrees at 7 bases. The CDR3 covers 17 residues. CDR1 and CDR2 (germline): MNHNS, SASEGT. The DNA for the CDR3 is TGTGCCAACAGTAACACTCGGACAGGACTTTATAATTCGCCCCTCCACTTT. It encodes CANSNTRTGLYNSPLHF.

In the case of this clonotype: A clone one base away is much larger, so this may be a read error. This chain joins TRBV7-8 and TRBJ1-2, with TRBD1 matching over 7 bases. From germline, CDR1 is SGHVS and CDR2 FQNEAQ. This CDR3 is built from 14 residues. The CDR3 reads CASSLAGQAFGYSF. The DNA of the CDR3 is TGTGCCAGCAGCTTAGCCGGACAGGCTTTTGGCTACAGCTTC.

This rearrangement joins TRBV11-1 to TRBJ2-7; D may be TRBD2 (5 bases). The CDR3 extends over 13 amino acids. Germline loops: CDR1 SGHAT, CDR2 FQDESV (reference sequence). CDR3 in amino acids: CASNLARRYEHYV. The CDR3 region has the DNA TGTGCCAGCAACTTAGCGCGGCGGTACGAGCATTACGTC.

Note on this clonotype: In this CDR3 the conserved last residue, phenylalanine or tryptophan, is missing, so a read error is likely. The chain couples TRBV12-3 or TRBV12-4 to TRBJ2-1; perhaps TRBD2 as D (7 bases). The V gene lost 8 bases and the J gene lost 5 bases, with 16 bases spanning the gap. The CDR3 has 14 residues. CDR3 in DNA: TGTGCCAGCGCTGTTAGGGGGGGTCACAATGAGCAGTTCCTC. Translating it yields CASAVRGGHNEQFL.